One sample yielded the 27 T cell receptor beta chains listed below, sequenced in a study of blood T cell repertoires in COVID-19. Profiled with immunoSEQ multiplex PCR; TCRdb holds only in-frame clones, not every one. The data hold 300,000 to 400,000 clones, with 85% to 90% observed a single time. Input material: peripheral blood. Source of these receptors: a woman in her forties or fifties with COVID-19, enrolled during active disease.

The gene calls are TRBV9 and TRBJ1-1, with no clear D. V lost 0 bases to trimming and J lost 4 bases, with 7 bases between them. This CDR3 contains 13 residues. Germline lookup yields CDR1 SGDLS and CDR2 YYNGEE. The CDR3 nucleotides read TGTGCCAGCAGCGTAGACCGGGGCACTGAAGCTTTCTTT. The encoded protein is CASSVDRGTEAFF.

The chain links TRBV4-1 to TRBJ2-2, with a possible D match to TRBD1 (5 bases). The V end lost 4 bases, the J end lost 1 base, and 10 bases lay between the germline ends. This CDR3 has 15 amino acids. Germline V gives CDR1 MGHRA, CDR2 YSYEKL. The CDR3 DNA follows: TGCGCCAGCAGCCCGCAGGGTCTGAACACCGGGGAGCTGTTTTTT. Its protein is CASSPQGLNTGELFF.

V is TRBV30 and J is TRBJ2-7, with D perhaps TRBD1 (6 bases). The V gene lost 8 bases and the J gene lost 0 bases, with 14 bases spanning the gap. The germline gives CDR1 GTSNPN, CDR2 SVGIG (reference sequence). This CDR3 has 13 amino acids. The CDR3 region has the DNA TGTGCCACTAACAGGGAGAGCTCCTACGAGCAGTACTTC. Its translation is CATNRESSYEQYF.

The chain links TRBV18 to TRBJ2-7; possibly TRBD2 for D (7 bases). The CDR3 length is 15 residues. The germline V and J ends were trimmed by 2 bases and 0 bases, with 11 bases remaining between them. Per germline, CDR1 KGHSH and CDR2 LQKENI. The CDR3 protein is CASSPRGGRSYEQYF. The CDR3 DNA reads TGTGCCAGCTCACCAAGGGGGGGCCGCTCCTACGAGCAGTACTTC.

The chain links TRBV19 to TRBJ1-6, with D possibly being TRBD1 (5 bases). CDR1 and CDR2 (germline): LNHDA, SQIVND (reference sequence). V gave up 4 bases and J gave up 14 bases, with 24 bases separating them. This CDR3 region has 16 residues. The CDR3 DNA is TGTGCCAGTAGTAGAAATATAGGGGAGGCGGCCGGAGCCCTCCACTTT. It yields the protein CASSRNIGEAAGALHF.

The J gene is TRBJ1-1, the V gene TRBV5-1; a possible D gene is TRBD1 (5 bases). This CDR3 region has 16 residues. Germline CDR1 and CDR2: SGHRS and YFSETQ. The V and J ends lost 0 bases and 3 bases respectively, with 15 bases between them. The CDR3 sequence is CASSLAVRGVDTEAFF. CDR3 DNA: TGCGCCAGCAGCTTGGCCGTTCGGGGGGTAGACACTGAAGCTTTCTTT.

The CDR3: CASGLGGLAKNIQYF. CDR3 sequence (DNA): TGTGCTAGTGGTTTGGGGGGGCTAGCCAAAAACATTCAGTACTTC. The rearrangement uses TRBV12-5 and TRBJ2-4, with D perhaps TRBD1 (6 bases). The germline V gene has CDR1 LGHNT and CDR2 FRNRAP. The CDR3 runs to 15 residues. The ends were cut back, 1 base at V and 0 bases at J, with 7 bases in the middle.

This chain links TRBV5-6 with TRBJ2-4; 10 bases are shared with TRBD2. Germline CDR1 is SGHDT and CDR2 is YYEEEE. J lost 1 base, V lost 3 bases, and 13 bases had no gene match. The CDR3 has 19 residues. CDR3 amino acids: CASSSRTSGTVRAKNIQYF. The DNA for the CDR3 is TGTGCCAGCAGCTCCCGGACTAGCGGCACTGTGAGGGCCAAAAACATTCAGTACTTC.

The DNA of the CDR3 is TGTGCCAGCAGCGTAGAAAGGCTAGCGGGAGGGGCCTACGAGCAGTACTTC. This gives the protein CASSVERLAGGAYEQYF. The V and J genes are TRBV9 and TRBJ2-7; TRBD2 matches 12 bases. Trimming removed 0 bases from V and 2 bases from J; junction bases left unmatched: 6. This CDR3 is 17 amino acids long. Germline assignment: CDR1 SGDLS and CDR2 YYNGEE.

The CDR3 coding sequence is TGTGCCACCAGTGATTCGACAGGAACGAGATACGAGCAGTACTTC. Its translation: CATSDSTGTRYEQYF. This chain connects TRBV24-1 to TRBJ2-7; D possibly corresponds to TRBD1 (6 bases). The V end lost 2 bases, the J end lost 4 bases, and 14 bases lay between the germline ends. The CDR3 contains 15 residues. Germline CDR1 is KGHDR and CDR2 is SFDVKD.

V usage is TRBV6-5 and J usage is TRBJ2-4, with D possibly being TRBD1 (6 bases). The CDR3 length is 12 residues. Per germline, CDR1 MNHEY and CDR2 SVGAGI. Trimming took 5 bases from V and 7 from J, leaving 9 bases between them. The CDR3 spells CASSHRENIQYF. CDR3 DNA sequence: TGTGCCAGCAGTCACAGGGAGAACATTCAGTACTTC.

The CDR3 is CSVDDGGAADTQYF. CDR3 nucleotide sequence: TGCAGCGTTGATGACGGGGGGGCGGCAGATACGCAGTATTTT. The chain links TRBV29-1 to TRBJ2-3, with TRBD2 matching 8 bases. CDR1 is SQVTM, CDR2 ANQGSEA, per germline. This CDR3 is 14 amino acids long. The junction had 6 bases not matched to a gene; V was cut back by 3 bases and J by 4 bases.

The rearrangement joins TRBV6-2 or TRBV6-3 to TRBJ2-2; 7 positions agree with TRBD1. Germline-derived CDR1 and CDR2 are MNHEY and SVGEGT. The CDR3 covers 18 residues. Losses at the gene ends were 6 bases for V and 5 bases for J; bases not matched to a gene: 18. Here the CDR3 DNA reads TGTGCCAGCAGCCCTCTCATCTATCCAGGGGGATTGACCGGGGAGCTGTTTTTT. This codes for CASSPLIYPGGLTGELFF.

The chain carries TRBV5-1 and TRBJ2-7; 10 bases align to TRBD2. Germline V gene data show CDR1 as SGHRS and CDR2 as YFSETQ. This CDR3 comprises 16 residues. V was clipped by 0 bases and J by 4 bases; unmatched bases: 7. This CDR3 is CASSLAGSSGRYEQYF. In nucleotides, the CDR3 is TGCGCCAGCAGCTTGGCAGGTTCTAGCGGGAGATACGAGCAGTACTTC.

The CDR3 sequence is CASSMGGGQGRQETQYF. DNA for the CDR3: TGTGCCAGTAGTATGGGGGGGGGACAGGGTCGGCAGGAGACCCAGTACTTC. The V gene is TRBV19, the J gene TRBJ2-5, with 9 bases aligning to TRBD1. V lost 3 bases to trimming and J lost 5 bases; unmatched junction nucleotides: 13. Germline V lookup: CDR1 LNHDA, CDR2 SQIVND (reference sequence). This CDR3 spans 17 amino acids.

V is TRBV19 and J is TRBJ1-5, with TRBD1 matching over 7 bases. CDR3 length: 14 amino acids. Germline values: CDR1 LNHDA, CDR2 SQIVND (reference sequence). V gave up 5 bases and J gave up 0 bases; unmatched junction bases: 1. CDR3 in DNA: TGTGCCAGTAGTCGACAGGGTAGCAATCAGCCCCAGCATTTT. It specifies CASSRQGSNQPQHF.

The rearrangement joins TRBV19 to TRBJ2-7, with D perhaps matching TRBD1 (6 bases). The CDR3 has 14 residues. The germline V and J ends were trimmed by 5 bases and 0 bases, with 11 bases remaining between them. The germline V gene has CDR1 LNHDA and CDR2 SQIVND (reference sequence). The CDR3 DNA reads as TGTGCCAGTAGTCGACAGGCCACCTCCTACGAGCAGTACTTC. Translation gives CASSRQATSYEQYF. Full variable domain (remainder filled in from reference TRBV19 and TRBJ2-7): DGGITQSPKYLFRKEGQNVTLSCEQNLNHDAMYWYRQDPGQGLRLIYYSQIVNDFQKGDIAEGYSVSREKKESFPLTVTSAQKNPTAFYLCASSRQATSYEQYFGPGTRLTVT.

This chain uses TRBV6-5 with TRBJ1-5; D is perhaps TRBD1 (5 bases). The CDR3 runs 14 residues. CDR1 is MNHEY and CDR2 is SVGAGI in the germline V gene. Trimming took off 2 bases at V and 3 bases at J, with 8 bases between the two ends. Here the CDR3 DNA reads TGTGCCAGCAGTTACGACAGTTACAATCAGCCCCAGCATTTT. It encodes CASSYDSYNQPQHF.

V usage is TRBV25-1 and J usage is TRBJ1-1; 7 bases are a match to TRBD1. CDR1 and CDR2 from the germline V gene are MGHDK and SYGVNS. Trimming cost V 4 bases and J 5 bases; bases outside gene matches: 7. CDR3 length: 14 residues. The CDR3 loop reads CASSGQGRETEAFF. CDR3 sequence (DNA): TGTGCCAGCAGTGGACAGGGTCGAGAGACTGAAGCTTTCTTT.

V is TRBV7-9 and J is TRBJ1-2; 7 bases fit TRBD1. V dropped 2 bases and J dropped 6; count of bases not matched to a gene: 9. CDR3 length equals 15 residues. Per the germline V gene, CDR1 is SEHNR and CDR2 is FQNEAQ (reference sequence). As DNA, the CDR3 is TGTGCCAGCAGCTTAAGAGGACAGGACAGGAATGGCTACACCTTC. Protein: CASSLRGQDRNGYTF. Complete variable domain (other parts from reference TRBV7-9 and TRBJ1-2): DTGVSQNPRHKITKRGQNVTFRCDPISEHNRLYWYRQTLGQGPEFLTYFQNEAQLEKSRLLSDRFSAERPKGSFSTLEIQRTEQGDSAMYLCASSLRGQDRNGYTFGSGTRLTVV.

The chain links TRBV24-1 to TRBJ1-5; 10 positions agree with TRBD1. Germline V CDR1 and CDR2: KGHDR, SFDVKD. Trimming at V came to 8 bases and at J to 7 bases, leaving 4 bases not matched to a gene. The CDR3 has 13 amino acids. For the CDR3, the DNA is TGTGCCACCACGGGACAGGGGTGGCAGCCCCAGCATTTT. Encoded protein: CATTGQGWQPQHF.

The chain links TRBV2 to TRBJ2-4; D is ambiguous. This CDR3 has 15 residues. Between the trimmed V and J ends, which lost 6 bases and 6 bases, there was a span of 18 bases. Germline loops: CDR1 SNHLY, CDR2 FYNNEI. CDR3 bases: TGTGCCAGCAGGCTCACCGGGTGGTCCTTAAACATTCAGTACTTC. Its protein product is CASRLTGWSLNIQYF.

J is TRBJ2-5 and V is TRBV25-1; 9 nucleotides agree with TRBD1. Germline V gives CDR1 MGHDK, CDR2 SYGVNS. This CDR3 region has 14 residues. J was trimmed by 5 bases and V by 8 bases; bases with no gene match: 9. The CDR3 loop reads CASCTGGVRETQYF. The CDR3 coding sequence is TGTGCCAGCTGTACAGGGGGCGTGAGGGAGACCCAGTACTTC.

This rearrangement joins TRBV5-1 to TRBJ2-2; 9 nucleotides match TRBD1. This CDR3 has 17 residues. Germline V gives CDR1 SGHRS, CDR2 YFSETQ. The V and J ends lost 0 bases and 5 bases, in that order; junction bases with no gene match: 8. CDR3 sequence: CASSLGSSTGGTGELFF. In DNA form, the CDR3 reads TGCGCCAGCAGCTTGGGCTCGTCGACAGGGGGGACCGGGGAGCTGTTTTTT.

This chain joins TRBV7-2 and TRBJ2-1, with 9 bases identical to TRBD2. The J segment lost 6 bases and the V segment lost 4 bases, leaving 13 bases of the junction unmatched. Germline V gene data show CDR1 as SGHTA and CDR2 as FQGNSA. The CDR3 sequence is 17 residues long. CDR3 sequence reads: CASSSARGRALFNEQFF. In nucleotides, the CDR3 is TGTGCCAGCAGCTCCGCTCGCGGGAGGGCCCTCTTCAATGAGCAGTTCTTC.

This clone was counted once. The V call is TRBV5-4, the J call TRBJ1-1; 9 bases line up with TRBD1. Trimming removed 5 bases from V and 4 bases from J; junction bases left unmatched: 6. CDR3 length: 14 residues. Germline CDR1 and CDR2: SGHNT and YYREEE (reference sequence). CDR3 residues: CASRNRGRTTEAFF. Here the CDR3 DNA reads TGTGCCAGCAGGAACAGGGGGCGTACCACTGAAGCTTTCTTT.

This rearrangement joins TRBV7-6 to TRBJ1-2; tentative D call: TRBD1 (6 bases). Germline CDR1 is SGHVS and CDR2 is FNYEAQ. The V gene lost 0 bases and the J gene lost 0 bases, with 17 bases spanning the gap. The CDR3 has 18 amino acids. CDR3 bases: TGTGCCAGCAGCTTAGCGCCCGCAGGGGCGGCCCCTAACTATGGCTACACCTTC. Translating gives CASSLAPAGAAPNYGYTF.